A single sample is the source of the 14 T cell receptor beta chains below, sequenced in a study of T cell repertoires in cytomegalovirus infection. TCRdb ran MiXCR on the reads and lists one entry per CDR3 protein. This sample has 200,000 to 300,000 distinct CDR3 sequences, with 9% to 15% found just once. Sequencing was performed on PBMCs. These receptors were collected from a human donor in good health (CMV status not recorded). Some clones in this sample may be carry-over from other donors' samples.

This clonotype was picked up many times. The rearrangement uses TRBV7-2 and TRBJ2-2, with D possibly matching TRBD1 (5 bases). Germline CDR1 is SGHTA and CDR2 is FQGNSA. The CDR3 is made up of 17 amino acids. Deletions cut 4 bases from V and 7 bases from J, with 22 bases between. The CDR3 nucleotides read TGTGCCAGCAGCTCCCGCCAAGATTGGGCGACAGACGGGGAGCTGTTTTTT. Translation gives CASSSRQDWATDGELFF.

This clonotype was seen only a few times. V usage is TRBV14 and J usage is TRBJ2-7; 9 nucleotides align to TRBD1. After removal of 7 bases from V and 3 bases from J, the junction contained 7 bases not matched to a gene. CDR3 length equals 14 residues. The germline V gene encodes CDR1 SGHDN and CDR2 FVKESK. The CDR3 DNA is TGTGCCAGCAAGACCGGGACAGGGATCTACGAGCAGTACTTC. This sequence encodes CASKTGTGIYEQYF.

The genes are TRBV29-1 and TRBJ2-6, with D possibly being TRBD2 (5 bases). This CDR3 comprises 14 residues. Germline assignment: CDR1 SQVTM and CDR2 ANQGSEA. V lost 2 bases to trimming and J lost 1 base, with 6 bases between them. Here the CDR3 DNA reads TGCAGCGTTGAACCGGGATCTGGGGCCAACGTCCTGACTTTC. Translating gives CSVEPGSGANVLTF.

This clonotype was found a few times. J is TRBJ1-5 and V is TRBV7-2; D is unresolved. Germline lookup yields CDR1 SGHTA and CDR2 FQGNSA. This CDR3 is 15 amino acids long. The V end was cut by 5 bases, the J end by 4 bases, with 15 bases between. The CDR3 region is CASSHDPPFNQPQHF. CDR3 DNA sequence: TGTGCCAGCAGCCACGACCCTCCTTTTAATCAGCCCCAGCATTTT.

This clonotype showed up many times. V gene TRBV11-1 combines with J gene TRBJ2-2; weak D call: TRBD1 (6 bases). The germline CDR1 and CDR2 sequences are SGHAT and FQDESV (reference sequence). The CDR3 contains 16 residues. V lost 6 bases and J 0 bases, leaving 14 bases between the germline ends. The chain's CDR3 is CASRLHQGSNTGELFF. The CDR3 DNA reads TGTGCCAGCAGGTTACATCAGGGGTCGAACACCGGGGAGCTGTTTTTT.

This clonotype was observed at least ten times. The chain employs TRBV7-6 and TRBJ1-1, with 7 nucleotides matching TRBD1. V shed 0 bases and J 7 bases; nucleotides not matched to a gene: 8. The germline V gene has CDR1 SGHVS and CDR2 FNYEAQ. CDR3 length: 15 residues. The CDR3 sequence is CASSLAPRQGFEAFF. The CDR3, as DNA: TGTGCCAGCAGCTTAGCGCCGAGACAGGGTTTTGAAGCTTTCTTT.

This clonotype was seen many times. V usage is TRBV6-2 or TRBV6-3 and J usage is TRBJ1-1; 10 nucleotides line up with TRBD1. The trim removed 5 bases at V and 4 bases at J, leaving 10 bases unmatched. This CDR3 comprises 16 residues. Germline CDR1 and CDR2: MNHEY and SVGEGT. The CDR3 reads CASSRGQGGLLTEAFF. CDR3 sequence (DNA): TGTGCCAGCAGTCGCGGACAGGGGGGTTTACTCACTGAAGCTTTCTTT.

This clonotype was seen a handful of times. CDR3 sequence (DNA): TGTGCCAGCAGCGCTAGCACCTCTGGAAACACCATATATTTT. It translates to CASSASTSGNTIYF. The rearrangement uses TRBV9 and TRBJ1-3; D call uncertain. Germline V lookup: CDR1 SGDLS, CDR2 YYNGEE. V was shortened by 3 bases and J by 0 bases, with 7 bases between the two germline ends. This CDR3 is 14 amino acids long.

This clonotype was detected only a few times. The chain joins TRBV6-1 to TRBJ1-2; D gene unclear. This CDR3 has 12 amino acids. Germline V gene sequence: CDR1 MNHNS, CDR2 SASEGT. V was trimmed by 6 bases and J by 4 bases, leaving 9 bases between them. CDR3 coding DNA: TGTGCCAGCAGCCTTCGGGGCTATGGCTACACCTTC. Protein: CASSLRGYGYTF.

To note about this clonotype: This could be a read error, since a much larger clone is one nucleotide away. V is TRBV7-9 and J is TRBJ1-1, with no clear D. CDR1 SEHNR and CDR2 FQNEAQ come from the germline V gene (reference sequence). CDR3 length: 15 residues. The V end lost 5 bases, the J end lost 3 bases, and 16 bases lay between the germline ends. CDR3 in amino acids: CASSTLGSMDTEAFF. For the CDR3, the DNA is TGTGCCAGCAGCACCTTGGGCTCAATGGACACTGAAGCTTTCTTT.

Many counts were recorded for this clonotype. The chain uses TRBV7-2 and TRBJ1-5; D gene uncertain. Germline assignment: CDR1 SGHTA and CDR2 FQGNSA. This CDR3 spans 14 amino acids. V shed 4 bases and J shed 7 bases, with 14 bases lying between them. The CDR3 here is CASSSPGTRQPQHF. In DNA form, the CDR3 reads TGTGCCAGCAGCTCCCCGGGAACTCGGCAGCCCCAGCATTTT.

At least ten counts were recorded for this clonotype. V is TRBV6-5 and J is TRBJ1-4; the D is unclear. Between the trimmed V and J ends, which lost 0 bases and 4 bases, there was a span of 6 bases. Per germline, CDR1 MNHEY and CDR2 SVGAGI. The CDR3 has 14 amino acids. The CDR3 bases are TGTGCCAGCAGTTACTCGATAAATAATGAAAAACTGTTTTTT. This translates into CASSYSINNEKLFF.

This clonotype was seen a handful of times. CDR3: CAIRGLAGEETQYF. For the CDR3, the DNA is TGTGCCATCAGGGGACTAGCGGGTGAAGAGACCCAGTACTTC. The chain combines TRBV10-3 with TRBJ2-5; TRBD2 matches 12 bases. Germline V gene data show CDR1 as ENHRY and CDR2 as SYGVKD. V dropped 6 bases and J dropped 3; count of bases not matched to a gene: 2. CDR3 length equals 14 residues.

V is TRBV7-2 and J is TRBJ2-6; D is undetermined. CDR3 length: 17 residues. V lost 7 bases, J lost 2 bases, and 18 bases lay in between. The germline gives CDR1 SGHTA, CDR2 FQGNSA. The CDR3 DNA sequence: TGTGCCAGCACCGAAGGCCCCTATGGAACTGGGGCCAACGTCCTGACTTTC. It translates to CASTEGPYGTGANVLTF.